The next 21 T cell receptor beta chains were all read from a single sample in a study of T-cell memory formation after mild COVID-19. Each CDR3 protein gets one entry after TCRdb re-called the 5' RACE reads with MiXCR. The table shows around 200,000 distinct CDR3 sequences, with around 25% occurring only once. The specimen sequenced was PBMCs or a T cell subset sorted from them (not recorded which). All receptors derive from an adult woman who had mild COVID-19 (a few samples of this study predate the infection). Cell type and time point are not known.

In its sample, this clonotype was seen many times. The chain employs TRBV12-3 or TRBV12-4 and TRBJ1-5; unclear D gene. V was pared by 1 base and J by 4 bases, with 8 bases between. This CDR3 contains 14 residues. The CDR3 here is CASSLGTGNQPQHF. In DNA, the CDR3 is TGTGCCAGCAGTTTAGGTACGGGTAATCAGCCCCAGCATTTT.

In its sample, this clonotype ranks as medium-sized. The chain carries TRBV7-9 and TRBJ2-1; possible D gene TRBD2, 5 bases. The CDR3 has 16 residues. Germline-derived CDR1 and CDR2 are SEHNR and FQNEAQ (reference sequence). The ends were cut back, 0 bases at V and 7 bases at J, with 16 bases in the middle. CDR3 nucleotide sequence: TGTGCCAGCAGCTTAGCGCTAGGAGGAGCGCGGAATGAGCAGTTCTTC. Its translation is CASSLALGGARNEQFF. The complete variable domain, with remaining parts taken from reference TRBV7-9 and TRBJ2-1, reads DTGVSQNPRHKITKRGQNVTFRCDPISEHNRLYWYRQTLGQGPEFLTYFQNEAQLEKSRLLSDRFSAERPKGSFSTLEIQRTEQGDSAMYLCASSLALGGARNEQFFGPGTRLTVL.

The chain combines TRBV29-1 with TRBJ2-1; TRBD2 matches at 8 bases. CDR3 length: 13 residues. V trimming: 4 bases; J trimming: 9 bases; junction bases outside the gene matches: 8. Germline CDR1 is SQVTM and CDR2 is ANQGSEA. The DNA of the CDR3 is TGCAGCGTTGCCGAGAGCGGGAGCGGTGAGCAGTTCTTC. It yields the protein CSVAESGSGEQFF.

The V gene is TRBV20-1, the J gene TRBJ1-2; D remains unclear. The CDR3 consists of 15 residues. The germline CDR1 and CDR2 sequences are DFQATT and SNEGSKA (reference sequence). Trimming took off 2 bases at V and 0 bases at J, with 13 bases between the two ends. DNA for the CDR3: TGCAGTGCTAGACGAGGGAACCTTGCTAACTATGGCTACACCTTC. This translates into CSARRGNLANYGYTF.

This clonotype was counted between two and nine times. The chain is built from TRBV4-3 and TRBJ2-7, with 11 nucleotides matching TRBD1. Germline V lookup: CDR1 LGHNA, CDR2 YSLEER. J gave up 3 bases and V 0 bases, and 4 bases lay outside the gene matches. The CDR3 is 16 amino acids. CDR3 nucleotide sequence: TGCGCCAGCAGCCAAGATGCCGGGACAGGGGGCTACGAGCAGTACTTC. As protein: CASSQDAGTGGYEQYF.

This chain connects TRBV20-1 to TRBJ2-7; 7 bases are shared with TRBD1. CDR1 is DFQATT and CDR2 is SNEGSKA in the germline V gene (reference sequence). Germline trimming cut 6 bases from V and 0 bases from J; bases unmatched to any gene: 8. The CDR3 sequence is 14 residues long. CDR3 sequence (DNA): TGCAGTGCGAGTGGGACAGCACTCTCCTACGAGCAGTACTTC. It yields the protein CSASGTALSYEQYF.

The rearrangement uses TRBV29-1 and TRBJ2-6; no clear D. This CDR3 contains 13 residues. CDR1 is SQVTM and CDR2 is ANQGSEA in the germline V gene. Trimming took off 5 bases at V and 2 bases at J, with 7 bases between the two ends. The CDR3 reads CSVRRPGANVLTF. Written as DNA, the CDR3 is TGCAGCGTTCGAAGGCCTGGGGCCAACGTCCTGACTTTC.

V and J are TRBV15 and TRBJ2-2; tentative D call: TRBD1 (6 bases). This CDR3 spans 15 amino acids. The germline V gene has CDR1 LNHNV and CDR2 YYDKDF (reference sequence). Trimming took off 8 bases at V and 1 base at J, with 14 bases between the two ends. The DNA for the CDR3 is TGTGCCACCCAGGGGATCGCGCAGAACACCGGGGAGCTGTTTTTT. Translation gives CATQGIAQNTGELFF.

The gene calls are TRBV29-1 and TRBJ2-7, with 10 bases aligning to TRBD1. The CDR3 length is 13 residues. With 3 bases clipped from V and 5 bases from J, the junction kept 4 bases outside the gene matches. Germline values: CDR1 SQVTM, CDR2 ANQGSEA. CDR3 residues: CSVEGQGIHEQYF. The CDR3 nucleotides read TGCAGCGTTGAGGGACAGGGGATCCACGAGCAGTACTTC.

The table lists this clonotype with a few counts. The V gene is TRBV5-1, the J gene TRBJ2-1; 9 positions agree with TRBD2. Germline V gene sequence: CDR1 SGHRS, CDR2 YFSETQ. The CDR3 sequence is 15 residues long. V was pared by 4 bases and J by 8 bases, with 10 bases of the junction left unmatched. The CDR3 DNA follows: TGCGCCAGCAGCCCGGGGACTAGCCTCGGGGATGAGCAGTTCTTC. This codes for CASSPGTSLGDEQFF.

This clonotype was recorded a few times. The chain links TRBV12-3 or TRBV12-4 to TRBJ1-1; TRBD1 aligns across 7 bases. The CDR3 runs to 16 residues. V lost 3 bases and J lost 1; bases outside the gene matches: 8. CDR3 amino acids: CASSLPQGQKNTEAFF. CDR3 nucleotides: TGTGCCAGCAGTTTGCCCCAGGGACAGAAGAACACTGAAGCTTTCTTT.

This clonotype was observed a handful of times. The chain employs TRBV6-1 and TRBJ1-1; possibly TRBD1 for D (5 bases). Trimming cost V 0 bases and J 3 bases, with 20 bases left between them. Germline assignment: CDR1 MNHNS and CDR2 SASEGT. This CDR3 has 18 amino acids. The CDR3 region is CASSEALRGHARDTEAFF. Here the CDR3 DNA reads TGTGCCAGCAGTGAAGCGCTTCGAGGACACGCCCGCGACACTGAAGCTTTCTTT.

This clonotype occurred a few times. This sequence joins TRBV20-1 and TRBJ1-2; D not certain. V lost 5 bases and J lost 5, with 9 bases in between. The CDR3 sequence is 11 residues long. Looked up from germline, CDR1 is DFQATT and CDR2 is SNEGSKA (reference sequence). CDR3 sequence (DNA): TGCAGTGCTGAATCCTGGTATGGCTACACCTTC. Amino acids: CSAESWYGYTF.

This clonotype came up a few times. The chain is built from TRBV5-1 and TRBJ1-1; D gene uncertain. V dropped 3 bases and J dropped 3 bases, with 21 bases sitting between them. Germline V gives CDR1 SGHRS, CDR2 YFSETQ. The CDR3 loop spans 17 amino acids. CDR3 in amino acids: CASSSSMSANLDTEAFF. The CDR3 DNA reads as TGCGCCAGCAGCTCTTCAATGTCGGCCAATCTGGACACTGAAGCTTTCTTT.

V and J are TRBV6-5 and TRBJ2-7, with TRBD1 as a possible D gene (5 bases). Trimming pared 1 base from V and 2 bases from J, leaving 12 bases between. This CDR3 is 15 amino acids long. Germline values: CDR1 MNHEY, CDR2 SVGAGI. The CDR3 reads CASSYWVDSTYEQYF. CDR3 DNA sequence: TGTGCCAGCAGTTACTGGGTCGACAGCACCTACGAGCAGTACTTC.

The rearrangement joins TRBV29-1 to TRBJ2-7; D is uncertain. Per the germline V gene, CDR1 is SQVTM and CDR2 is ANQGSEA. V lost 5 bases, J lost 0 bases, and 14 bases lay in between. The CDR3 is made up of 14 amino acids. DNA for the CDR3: TGCAGCGTTAAGGTGGGCAGAAGCTCCTACGAGCAGTACTTC. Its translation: CSVKVGRSSYEQYF.

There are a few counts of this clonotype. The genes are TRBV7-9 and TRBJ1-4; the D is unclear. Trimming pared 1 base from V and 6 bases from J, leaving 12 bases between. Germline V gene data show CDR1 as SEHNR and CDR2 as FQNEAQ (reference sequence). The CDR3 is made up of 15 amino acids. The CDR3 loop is CASSLEPSGDEKLFF. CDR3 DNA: TGTGCCAGCAGCTTAGAACCCTCGGGAGATGAAAAACTGTTTTTT.

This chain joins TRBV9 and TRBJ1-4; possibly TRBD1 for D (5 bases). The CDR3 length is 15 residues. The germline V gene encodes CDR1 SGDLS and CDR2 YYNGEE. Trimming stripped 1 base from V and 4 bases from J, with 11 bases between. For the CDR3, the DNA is TGTGCCAGCAGCGTACTTGGGGGTCGTAATGAAAAACTGTTTTTT. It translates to CASSVLGGRNEKLFF.

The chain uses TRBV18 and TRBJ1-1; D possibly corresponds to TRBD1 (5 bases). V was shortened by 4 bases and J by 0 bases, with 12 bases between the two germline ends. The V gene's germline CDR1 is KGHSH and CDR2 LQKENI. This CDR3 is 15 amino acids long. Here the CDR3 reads CASSLSGTLNTEAFF. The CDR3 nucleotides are TGTGCCAGCTCACTTTCCGGGACCTTGAACACTGAAGCTTTCTTT.

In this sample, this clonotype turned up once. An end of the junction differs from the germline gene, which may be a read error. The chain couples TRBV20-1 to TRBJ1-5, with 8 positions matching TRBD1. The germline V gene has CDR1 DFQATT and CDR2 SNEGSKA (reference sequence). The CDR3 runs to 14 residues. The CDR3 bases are TGCAGTCCTAGACAGGGGTCGGGCAATCAGCCCCAGCATTTT. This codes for CSPRQGSGNQPQHF.

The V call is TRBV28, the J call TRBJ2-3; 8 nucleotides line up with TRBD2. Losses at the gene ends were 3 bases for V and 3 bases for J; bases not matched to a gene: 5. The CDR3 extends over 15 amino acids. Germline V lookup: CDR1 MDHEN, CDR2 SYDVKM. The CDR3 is CASSLGASGTDTQYF. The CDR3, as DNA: TGTGCCAGCAGTTTGGGTGCTAGCGGGACAGATACGCAGTATTTT. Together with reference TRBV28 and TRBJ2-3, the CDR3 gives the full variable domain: DVKVTQSSRYLVKRTGEKVFLECVQDMDHENMFWYRQDPGLGLRLIYFSYDVKMKEKGDIPEGYSVSREKKERFSLILESASTNQTSMYLCASSLGASGTDTQYFGPGTRLTVL.